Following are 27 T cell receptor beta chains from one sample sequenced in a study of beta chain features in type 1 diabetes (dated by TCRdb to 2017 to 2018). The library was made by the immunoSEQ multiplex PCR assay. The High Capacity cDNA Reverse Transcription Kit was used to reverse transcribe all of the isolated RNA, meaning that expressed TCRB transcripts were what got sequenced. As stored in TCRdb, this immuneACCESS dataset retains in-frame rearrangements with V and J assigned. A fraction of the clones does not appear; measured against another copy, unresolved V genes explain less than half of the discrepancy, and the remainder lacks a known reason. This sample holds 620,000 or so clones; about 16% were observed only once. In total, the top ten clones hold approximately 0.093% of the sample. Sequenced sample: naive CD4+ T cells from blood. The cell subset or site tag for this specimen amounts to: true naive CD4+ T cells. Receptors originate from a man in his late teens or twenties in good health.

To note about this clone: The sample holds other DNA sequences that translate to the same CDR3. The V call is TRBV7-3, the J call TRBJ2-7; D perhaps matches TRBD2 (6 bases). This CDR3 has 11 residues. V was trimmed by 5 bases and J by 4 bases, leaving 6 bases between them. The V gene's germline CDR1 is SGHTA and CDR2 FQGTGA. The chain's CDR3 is CASSRGYEQYF. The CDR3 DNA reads TGTGCCAGCAGCCGGGGGTACGAGCAGTACTTC. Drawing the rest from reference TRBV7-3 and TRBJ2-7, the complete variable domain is GAGVSQTPSNKVTEKGKYVELRCDPISGHTALYWYRQSLGQGPEFLIYFQGTGAADDSGLPNDRFFAVRPEGSVSTLKIQRTERGDSAVYLCASSRGYEQYFGPGTRLTVT.

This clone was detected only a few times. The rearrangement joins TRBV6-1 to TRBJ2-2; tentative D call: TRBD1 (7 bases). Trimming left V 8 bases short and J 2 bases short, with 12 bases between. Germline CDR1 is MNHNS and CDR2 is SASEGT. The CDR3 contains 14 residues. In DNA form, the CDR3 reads TGTGCCAGCTGGAGGGACAGAAACACCGGGGAGCTGTTTTTT. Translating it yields CASWRDRNTGELFF.

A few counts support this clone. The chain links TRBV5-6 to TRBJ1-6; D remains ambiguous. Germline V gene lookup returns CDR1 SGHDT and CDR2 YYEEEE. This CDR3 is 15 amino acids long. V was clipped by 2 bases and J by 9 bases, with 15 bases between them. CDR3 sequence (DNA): TGTGCCAGCAGCTTTAATGCAGGCACGGCTTCACCCCTCCACTTT. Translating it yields CASSFNAGTASPLHF.

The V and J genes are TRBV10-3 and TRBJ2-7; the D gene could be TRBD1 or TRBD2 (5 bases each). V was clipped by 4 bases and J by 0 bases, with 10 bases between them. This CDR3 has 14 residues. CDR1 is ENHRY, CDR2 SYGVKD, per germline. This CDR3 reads CAISGAGGSYEQYF. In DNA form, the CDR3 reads TGTGCCATCAGTGGGGCTGGGGGCTCCTACGAGCAGTACTTC.

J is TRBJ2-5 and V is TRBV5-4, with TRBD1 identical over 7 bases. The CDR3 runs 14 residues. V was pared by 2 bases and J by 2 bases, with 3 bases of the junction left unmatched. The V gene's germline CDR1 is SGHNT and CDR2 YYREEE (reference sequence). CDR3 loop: CASSFDREQETQYF. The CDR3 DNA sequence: TGTGCCAGCAGCTTCGACAGGGAACAAGAGACCCAGTACTTC. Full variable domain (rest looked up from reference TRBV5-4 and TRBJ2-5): ETGVTQSPTHLIKTRGQQVTLRCSSQSGHNTVSWYQQALGQGPQFIFQYYREEENGRGNFPPRFSGLQFPNYSSELNVNALELDDSALYLCASSFDREQETQYFGPGTRLLVL.

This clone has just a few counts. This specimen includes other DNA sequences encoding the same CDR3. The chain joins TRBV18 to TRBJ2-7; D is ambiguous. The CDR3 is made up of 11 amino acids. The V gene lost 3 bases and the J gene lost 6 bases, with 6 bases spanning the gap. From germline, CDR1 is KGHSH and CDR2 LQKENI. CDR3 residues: CASSPSGEQYF. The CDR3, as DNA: TGTGCCAGCTCACCTTCGGGCGAGCAGTACTTC.

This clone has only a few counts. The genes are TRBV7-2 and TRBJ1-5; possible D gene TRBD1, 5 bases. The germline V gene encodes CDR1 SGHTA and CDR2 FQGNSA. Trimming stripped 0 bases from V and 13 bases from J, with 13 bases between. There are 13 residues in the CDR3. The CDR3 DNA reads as TGTGCCAGCAGCTTAGCGCTCTTACAGGTTCAGCATTTT. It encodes CASSLALLQVQHF.

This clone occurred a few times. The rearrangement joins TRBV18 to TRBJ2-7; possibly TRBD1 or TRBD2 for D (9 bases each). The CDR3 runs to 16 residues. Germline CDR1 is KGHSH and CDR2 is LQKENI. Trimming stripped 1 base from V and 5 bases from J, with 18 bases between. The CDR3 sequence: CASSPQGQGLAHEQYF. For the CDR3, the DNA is TGTGCCAGCTCACCACAGGGACAGGGACTAGCCCACGAGCAGTACTTC. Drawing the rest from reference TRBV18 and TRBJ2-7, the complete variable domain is NAGVMQNPRHLVRRRGQEARLRCSPMKGHSHVYWYRQLPEEGLKFMVYLQKENIIDESGMPKERFSAEFPKEGPSILRIQQVVRGDSAAYFCASSPQGQGLAHEQYFGPGTRLTVT.

The CDR3 sequence is CASSQDLGGQGAFF. CDR3 DNA: TGTGCCAGCAGCCAAGATTTAGGAGGACAGGGGGCTTTCTTT. The chain is built from TRBV4-2 and TRBJ1-1; 9 positions agree with TRBD1. The CDR3 contains 14 residues. The V gene's germline CDR1 is LGHNA and CDR2 YNFKEQ. V lost 0 bases to trimming and J lost 11 bases; unmatched junction nucleotides: 7.

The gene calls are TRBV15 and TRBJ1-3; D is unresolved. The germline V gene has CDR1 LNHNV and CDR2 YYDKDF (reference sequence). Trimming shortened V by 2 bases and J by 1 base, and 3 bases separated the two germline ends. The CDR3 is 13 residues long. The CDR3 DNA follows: TGTGCCACCAGCAGACGATCTGGAAACACCATATATTTT. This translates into CATSRRSGNTIYF.

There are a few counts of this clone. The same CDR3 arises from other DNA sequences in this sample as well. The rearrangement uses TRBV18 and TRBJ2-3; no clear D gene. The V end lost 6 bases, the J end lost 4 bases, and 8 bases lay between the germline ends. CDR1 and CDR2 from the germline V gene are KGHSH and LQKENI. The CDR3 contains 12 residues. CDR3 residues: CASSPKADTQYF. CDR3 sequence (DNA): TGTGCCAGCTCCCCTAAGGCAGATACGCAGTATTTT.

CDR3 loop: CASSLMETDTQYF. In nucleotides, the CDR3 is TGTGCCAGCAGCTTAATGGAGACAGATACGCAGTATTTT. The chain carries TRBV7-9 and TRBJ2-3, with D unclear. The CDR3 spans 13 residues. From germline, CDR1 is SEHNR and CDR2 FQNEAQ (reference sequence). V lost 2 bases and J lost 3, with 6 bases in between.

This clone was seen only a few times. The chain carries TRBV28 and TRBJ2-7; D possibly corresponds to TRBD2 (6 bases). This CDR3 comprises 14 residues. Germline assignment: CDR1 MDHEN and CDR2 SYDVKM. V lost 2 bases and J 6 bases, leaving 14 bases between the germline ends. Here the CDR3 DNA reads TGTGCCAGCAGTTTAGGAGGGTATCTCTCCGAGCAGTACTTC. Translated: CASSLGGYLSEQYF.

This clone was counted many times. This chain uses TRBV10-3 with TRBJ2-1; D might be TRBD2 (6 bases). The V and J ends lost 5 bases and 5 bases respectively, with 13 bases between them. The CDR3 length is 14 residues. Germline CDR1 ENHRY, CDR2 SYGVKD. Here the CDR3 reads CAISPRESNNEQFF. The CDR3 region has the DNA TGTGCCATCAGTCCCCGGGAGAGCAACAATGAGCAGTTCTTC.

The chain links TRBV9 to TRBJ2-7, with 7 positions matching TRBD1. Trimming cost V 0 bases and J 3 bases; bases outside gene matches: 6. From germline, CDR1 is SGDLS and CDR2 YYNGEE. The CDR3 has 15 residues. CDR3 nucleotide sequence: TGTGCCAGCAGCGTAGAGGTAGGGGGCCACTACGAGCAGTACTTC. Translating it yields CASSVEVGGHYEQYF.

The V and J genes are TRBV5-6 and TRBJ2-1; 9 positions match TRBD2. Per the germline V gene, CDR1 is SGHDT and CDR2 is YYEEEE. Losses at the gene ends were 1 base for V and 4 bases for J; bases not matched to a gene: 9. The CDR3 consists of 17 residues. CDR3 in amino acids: CASSLRIAGVWYNEQFF. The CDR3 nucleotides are TGTGCCAGCAGCTTGAGGATAGCGGGAGTCTGGTACAATGAGCAGTTCTTC.

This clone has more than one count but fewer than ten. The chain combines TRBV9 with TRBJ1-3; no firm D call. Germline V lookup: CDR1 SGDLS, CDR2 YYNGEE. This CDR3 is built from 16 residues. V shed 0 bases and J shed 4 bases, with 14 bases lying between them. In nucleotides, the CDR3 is TGTGCCAGCAGCGTAGAACTCGGGAGTACCGGAAACACCATATATTTT. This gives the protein CASSVELGSTGNTIYF.

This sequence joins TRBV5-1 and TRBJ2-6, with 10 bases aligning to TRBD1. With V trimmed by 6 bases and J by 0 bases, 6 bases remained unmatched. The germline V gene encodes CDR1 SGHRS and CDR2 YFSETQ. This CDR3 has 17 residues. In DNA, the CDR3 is TGCGCCAGCACCCGGACAGGGGGACCCTCTGGGGCCAACGTCCTGACTTTC. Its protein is CASTRTGGPSGANVLTF.

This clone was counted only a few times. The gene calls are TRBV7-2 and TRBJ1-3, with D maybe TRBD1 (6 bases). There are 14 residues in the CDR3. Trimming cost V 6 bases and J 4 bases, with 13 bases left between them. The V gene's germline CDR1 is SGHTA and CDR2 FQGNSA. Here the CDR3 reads CASRLTGTGNTIYF. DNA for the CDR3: TGTGCCAGCAGATTAACAGGGACCGGAAACACCATATATTTT.

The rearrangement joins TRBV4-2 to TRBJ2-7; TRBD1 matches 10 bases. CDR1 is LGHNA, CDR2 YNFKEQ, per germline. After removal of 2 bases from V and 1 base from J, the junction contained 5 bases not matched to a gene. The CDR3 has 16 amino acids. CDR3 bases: TGTGCCAGCAGCCAAACGACAGGGGGCGGTTCCTACGAGCAGTACTTC. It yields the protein CASSQTTGGGSYEQYF.

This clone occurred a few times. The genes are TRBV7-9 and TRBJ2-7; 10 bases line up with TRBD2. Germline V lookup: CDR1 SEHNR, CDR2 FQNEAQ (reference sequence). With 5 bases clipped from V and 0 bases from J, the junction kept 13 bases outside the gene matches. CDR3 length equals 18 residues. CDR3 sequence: CASSVSASGGTSSYEQYF. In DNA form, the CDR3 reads TGTGCCAGCAGCGTCTCGGCTAGCGGGGGAACCAGCTCCTACGAGCAGTACTTC.

DNA of the CDR3: TGCAGTGCGTCGACAACTTTCGAGCAGTACTTC. Its protein is CSASTTFEQYF. The chain recombines TRBV20-1 with TRBJ2-7; D not certain. V gave up 6 bases and J gave up 6 bases, with 12 bases separating them. Looked up from germline, CDR1 is DFQATT and CDR2 is SNEGSKA (reference sequence). CDR3 length: 11 residues.

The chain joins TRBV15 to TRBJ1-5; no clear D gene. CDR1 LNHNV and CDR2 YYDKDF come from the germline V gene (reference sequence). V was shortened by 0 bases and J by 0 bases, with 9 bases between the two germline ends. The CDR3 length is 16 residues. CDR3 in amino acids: CATSRDLQYSNQPQHF. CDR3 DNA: TGTGCCACCAGCAGAGATTTACAGTATAGCAATCAGCCCCAGCATTTT.

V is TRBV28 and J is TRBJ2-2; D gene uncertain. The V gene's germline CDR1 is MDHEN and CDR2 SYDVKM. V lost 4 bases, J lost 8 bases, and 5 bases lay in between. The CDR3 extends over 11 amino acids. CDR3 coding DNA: TGTGCCAGCAGTTCTGATGGGGAGCTGTTTTTT. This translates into CASSSDGELFF.

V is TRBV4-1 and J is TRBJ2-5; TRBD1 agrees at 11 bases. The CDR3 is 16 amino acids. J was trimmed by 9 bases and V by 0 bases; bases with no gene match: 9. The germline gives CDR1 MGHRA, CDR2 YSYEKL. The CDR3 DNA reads TGCGCCAGCAGCCAAGATCGGGACAGGGGGATTGGGGCCCAGTACTTC. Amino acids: CASSQDRDRGIGAQYF.

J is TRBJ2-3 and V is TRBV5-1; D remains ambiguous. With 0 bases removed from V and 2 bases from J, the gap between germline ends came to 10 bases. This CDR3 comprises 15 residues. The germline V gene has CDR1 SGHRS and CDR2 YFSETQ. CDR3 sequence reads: CASSLATSLTDTQYF. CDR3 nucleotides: TGCGCCAGCAGCTTGGCTACCAGCCTCACAGATACGCAGTATTTT.

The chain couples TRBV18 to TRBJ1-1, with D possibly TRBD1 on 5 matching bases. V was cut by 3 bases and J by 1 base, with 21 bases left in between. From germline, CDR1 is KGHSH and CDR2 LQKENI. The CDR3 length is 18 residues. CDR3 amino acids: CASSPLGTGGVSNTEAFF. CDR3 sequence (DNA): TGTGCCAGCTCACCGCTCGGAACGGGGGGTGTTTCGAACACTGAAGCTTTCTTT.